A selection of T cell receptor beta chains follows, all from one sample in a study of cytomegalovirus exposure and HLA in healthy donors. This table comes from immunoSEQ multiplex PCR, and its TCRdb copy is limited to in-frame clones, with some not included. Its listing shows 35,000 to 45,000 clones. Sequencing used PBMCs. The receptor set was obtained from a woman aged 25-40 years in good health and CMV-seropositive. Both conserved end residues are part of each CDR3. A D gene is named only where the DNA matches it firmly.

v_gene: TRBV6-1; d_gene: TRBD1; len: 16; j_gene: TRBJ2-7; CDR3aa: CASSEVVGQGVYEQYF; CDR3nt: TGTGCCAGCAGTGAAGTAGTGGGACAGGGTGTCTACGAGCAGTACTTC
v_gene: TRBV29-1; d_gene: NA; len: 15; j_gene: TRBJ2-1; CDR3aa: CSVEDLPTSYNEQFF; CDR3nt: TGCAGCGTTGAAGATCTGCCGACAAGCTACAATGAGCAGTTCTTC
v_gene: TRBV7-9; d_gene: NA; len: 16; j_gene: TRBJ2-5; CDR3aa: CASSNDPQPRVETQYF; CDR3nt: TGTGCCAGCAGCAATGACCCCCAACCCAGGGTAGAGACCCAGTACTTC
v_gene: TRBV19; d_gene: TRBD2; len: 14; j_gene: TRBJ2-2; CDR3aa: CASSIAGGRRELFF; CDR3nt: TGTGCCAGTAGTATAGCGGGGGGGCGGCGAGAGCTGTTTTTT
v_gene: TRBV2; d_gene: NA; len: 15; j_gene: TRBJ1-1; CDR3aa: CASSERGLGYTEAFF; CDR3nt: TGTGCCAGCAGTGAAAGAGGGCTAGGGTACACTGAAGCTTTCTTT
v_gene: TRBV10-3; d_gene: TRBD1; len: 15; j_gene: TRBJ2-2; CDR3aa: CAISERTGNTGELFF; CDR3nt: TGTGCCATCAGTGAGCGGACAGGCAACACCGGGGAGCTGTTTTTT
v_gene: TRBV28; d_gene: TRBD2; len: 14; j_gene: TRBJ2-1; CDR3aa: CASSPAPRGGEQFF; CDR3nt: TGTGCCAGCAGCCCAGCCCCACGCGGGGGTGAGCAGTTCTTC
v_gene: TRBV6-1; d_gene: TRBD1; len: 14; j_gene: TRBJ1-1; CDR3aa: CATYLTGEATEAFF; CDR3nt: TGTGCCACCTATCTGACAGGGGAGGCCACTGAAGCTTTCTTT
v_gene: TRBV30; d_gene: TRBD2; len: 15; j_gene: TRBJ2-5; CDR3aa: CACAGGTSGQETQYF; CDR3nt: TGTGCCTGCGCCGGGGGGACTAGCGGGCAAGAGACCCAGTACTTC
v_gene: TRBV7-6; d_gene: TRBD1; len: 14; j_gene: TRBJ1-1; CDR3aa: CASSFGTGRTEAFF; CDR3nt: TGTGCCAGCAGCTTCGGGACAGGGAGGACTGAAGCTTTCTTT
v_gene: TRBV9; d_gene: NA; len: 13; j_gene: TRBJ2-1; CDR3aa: CASSVARVSEQFF; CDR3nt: TGTGCCAGCAGCGTAGCCAGGGTGAGTGAGCAGTTCTTC
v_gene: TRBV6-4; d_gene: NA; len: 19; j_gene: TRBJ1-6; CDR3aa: CASSDSSFLGAIGNSPLHF; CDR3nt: TGTGCCAGCAGTGACTCGAGTTTCTTGGGGGCGATCGGAAATTCACCCCTCCACTTT
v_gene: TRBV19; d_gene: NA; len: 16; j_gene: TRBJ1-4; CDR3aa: CASSILQGQGNEKLFF; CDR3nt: TGTGCCAGTAGTATACTACAGGGCCAGGGCAATGAAAAACTGTTTTTT
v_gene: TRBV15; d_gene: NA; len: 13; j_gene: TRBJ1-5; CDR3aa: CATSRDQDQPQHF; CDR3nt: TGTGCCACCAGCAGAGACCAGGATCAGCCCCAGCATTTT
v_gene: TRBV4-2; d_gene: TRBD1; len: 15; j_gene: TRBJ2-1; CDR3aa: CASGSRDRGDNEQFF; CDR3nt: TGTGCCAGCGGCTCCCGGGACAGGGGCGACAATGAGCAGTTCTTC
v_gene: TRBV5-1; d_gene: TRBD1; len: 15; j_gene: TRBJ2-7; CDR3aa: CASSLAWDRTYEQYF; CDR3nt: TGCGCCAGCAGCTTGGCATGGGACAGAACCTACGAGCAGTACTTC
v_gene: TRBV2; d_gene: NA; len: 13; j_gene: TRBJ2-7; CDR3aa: CASRSQEVHEQYF; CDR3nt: TGTGCCAGCAGATCTCAGGAGGTCCACGAGCAGTACTTC
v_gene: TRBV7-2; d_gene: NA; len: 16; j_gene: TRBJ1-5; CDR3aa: CASSLGGYNSNQPQHF; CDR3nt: TGTGCCAGCAGCTTAGGCGGCTATAATAGCAATCAGCCCCAGCATTTT
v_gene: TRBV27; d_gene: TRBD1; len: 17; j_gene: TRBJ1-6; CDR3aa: CASSFGQGADYNSPLHF; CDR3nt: TGTGCCAGCAGCTTCGGACAGGGAGCAGACTATAATTCACCCCTCCACTTT
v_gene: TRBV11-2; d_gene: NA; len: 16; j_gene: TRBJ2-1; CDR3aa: CASSGGSDSSYNEQFF; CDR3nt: TGTGCCAGCAGCGGGGGGTCAGATAGCTCCTACAATGAGCAGTTCTTC
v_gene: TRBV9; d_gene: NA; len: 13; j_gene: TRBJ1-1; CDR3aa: CASSRGGRTEAFF; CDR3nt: TGTGCCAGCAGCCGAGGCGGGAGGACTGAAGCTTTCTTT
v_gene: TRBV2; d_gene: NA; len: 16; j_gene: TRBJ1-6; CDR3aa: CASTPRFLRGISPLHF; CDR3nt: TGTGCCAGCACCCCAAGATTCCTTCGGGGAATTTCACCCCTCCACTTT
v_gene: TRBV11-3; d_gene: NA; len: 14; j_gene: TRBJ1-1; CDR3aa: CASSLAGLNTEAFF; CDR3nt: TGTGCCAGCAGCTTAGCAGGATTGAACACTGAAGCTTTCTTT
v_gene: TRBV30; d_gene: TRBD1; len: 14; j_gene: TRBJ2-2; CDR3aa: CAWSTGQGTGELFF; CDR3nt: TGTGCCTGGAGCACGGGACAGGGGACCGGGGAGCTGTTTTTT
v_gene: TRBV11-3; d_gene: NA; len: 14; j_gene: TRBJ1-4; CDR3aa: CASSLGQFYEKLFF; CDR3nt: TGTGCCAGCAGCTTGGGACAATTCTATGAAAAACTGTTTTTT
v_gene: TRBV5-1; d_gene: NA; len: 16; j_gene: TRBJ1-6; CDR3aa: CASSLRQGLYNSPLHF; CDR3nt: TGCGCCAGCAGCTTGAGGCAGGGACTATATAATTCACCCCTCCACTTT